Following are 20 T cell receptor delta chains from one sample sequenced in a study of delta chains in infants with herpesvirus infections. PBMC RNA was reverse transcribed using gamma-chain- and delta-chain-specific primers. TCRdb used CATT to re-call clones from the RT-PCR reads. There are approximately 300 delta-chain clones in the sample; around 34% occur only once, and approximately 28% lies in the top ten. Here the sequenced sample was peripheral blood, taken at time point 1 of longitudinal follow-up. These TCRs come from a human donor who was a Ugandan infant, either HIV-exposed or HIV-unexposed (not recorded which).

About this clone: A much larger clone sits a single nucleotide away, making a read error possible. The rearrangement uses TRDV1 and TRDJ1; 9 bases agree with TRDD3. CDR1 is TSWWSYY and CDR2 is QGS in the germline V gene. The CDR3 has 16 residues. V was clipped by 0 bases and J by 14 bases; unmatched bases: 16. CDR3 protein: CALGELPGRTGGDIIF. The CDR3 nucleotides read TGTGCTCTTGGGGAACTCCCAGGGCGGACTGGGGGAGACATTATCTTT.

Note on this clone: A single base is all that separates this from a far larger clone, so a read error is likely. The sample contains more than one DNA sequence encoding this CDR3. The chain links TRDV3 to TRDJ1; 7 bases match TRDD3. This CDR3 spans 18 amino acids. V dropped 4 bases and J dropped 0; count of bases not matched to a gene: 20. CDR1 is TVYSNPD and CDR2 is GDNSRS in the germline V gene (reference sequence). The DNA of the CDR3 is TGTGCCTCTCGCCCTCGGGGGATCCCTATCCCATACACCGATAAACTCATCTTT. This translates into CASRPRGIPIPYTDKLIF.

This clone is deemed hyperexpanded. CDR3 loop: CALTTPSSTGGYCTDKLIF. The CDR3 DNA follows: TGTGCTCTTACTACACCTTCTAGTACTGGGGGATACTGCACCGATAAACTCATCTTT. The V call is TRDV1, the J call TRDJ1; 12 nucleotides align to TRDD3. The CDR3 is 19 amino acids. Looked up from germline, CDR1 is TSWWSYY and CDR2 is QGS. The junction had 17 bases not matched to a gene; V was cut back by 8 bases and J by 1 base.

This clone appeared a few times. A far larger clone differs by one base, so this is likely a read error. The same CDR3 arises from other DNA sequences in this sample as well. The chain is built from TRDV1 and TRDJ1; 8 nucleotides match TRDD3. This CDR3 region has 20 residues. CDR1 is TSWWSYY and CDR2 is QGS in the germline V gene. CDR3 sequence (DNA): TGCGCTCTTGGGGAACTACAGCCCGTACTGGGGGTTAAGTACACCGATAAACTCATCTTT. Translating gives CALGELQPVLGVKYTDKLIF.

The J gene is TRDJ1, the V gene TRDV3; 12 positions agree with TRDD3. CDR1 and CDR2 from the germline V gene are TVYSNPD and GDNSRS (reference sequence). The V and J ends lost 1 base and 1 base, in that order; junction bases with no gene match: 13. CDR3 length: 18 amino acids. The CDR3 sequence: CAFKRPSTGGYSTDKLIF. In nucleotides, the CDR3 is TGTGCCTTTAAGCGGCCCTCGACTGGGGGATACAGCACCGATAAACTCATCTTT.

Details on this clone: This likely came from a read error, as a far larger clone is one base away. The chain uses TRDV1 and TRDJ3, with 10 positions matching TRDD3. This CDR3 is built from 25 residues. CDR1 is TSWWSYY, CDR2 QGS, per germline. The CDR3 reads CALGPPAHMGWGITPSSWDPRQMFF. The CDR3 nucleotides are TGTGCTCTTGGGCCCCCCGCTCACATGGGCTGGGGGATAACCCCCAGCTCCTGGGACCCCCGACAGATGTTTTTC.

Worth noting for this clone: A far larger clone is a single base away, which makes a read error likely. This sequence joins TRDV2 and TRDJ3; 9 nucleotides agree with TRDD3. The CDR3 spans 17 residues. Germline lookup yields CDR1 GEAIGNYY and CDR2 EKD. CDR3 amino acids: CARDSTGGSWDTRQMFF. The CDR3 DNA reads TGTGCCCGTGACAGTACTGGGGGATCCTGGGACACCCGACAGATGTTTTTC.

Judged by abundance, this clone is hyperexpanded. The chain combines TRDV1 with TRDJ1, with 8 bases identical to TRDD3. The CDR3 runs 16 residues. Germline V gene lookup returns CDR1 TSWWSYY and CDR2 QGS. Trimming cost V 0 bases and J 2 bases; bases outside gene matches: 5. The CDR3 is CALGELAWGTTDKLIF. The CDR3 bases are TGTGCTCTTGGGGAACTAGCCTGGGGGACTACCGATAAACTCATCTTT.

Details on this clone: A single base is all that separates this from a far larger clone, so a read error is likely. The V call is TRDV1, the J call TRDJ1; perhaps TRDD2 as D (9 bases). CDR1 and CDR2 (germline): TSWWSYY, QGS. With 4 bases removed from V and 0 bases from J, the gap between germline ends came to 33 bases. The CDR3 runs 22 residues. The CDR3 region is CALGVGTFLRVPGGPYTDKLIF. CDR3 DNA: TGTGCTCTTGGGGTGGGGACCTTCCTACGAGTCCCTGGGGGACCTTACACCGATAAACTCATCTTT.

Within the sample, this clone is hyperexpanded. This sample also contains other DNA sequences that code for the same CDR3. The rearrangement joins TRDV1 to TRDJ1; 10 bases agree with TRDD3. This CDR3 is built from 23 residues. V trimming: 2 bases; J trimming: 4 bases; junction bases outside the gene matches: 28. The V gene's germline CDR1 is TSWWSYY and CDR2 QGS. In DNA, the CDR3 is TGTGCTCTTGGGGAAAGGAAGGGACTTCCTACTCCATATACTGGGGGATCCCTCGATAAACTCATCTTT. As protein: CALGERKGLPTPYTGGSLDKLIF.

In this sample, this clone is large. This chain connects TRDV1 to TRDJ1; TRDD3 aligns across 8 bases. The CDR3 runs to 23 residues. Looked up from germline, CDR1 is TSWWSYY and CDR2 is QGS. Trimming removed 0 bases from V and 0 bases from J; junction bases left unmatched: 24. Written as DNA, the CDR3 is TGTGCTCTTGGGGAACTAGGAGGGAAGACCCCCCTACTGGGGGTCCCGTACACCGATAAACTCATCTTT. Its translation: CALGELGGKTPLLGVPYTDKLIF.

By sample fraction, this clone is hyperexpanded (1% or more). This chain uses TRAV38-2/DV8 with TRDJ1; TRDD3 aligns across 12 bases. V lost 10 bases to trimming and J lost 2 bases; unmatched junction nucleotides: 9. This CDR3 region has 15 residues. Germline V lookup: CDR1 TSESDYY, CDR2 QEAYKQQN. The CDR3 region is CALRGWGIRTDKLIF. CDR3 DNA: TGTGCTCTCCGTGGCTGGGGGATACGAACCGATAAACTCATCTTT.

Concerning this clone: A far more abundant clone sits one base away, making this likely a read error. Other nucleotide sequences in the sample specify the same CDR3. V and J are TRDV1 and TRDJ1, with TRDD2 identical over 9 bases. This CDR3 comprises 22 residues. Unmatched junction bases numbered 24, after V lost 4 bases and J lost 0 bases. Germline loops: CDR1 TSWWSYY, CDR2 QGS. Here the CDR3 DNA reads TGTGCTCTTGGGGGGGGGACCTTCCTACGAGTCCCTGGGGGGCCTTACACCGATAAACTCATCTTT. Translating it yields CALGGGTFLRVPGGPYTDKLIF.

In its sample, this clone was seen a few times. It is likely a read error: a sequence one base away is far more abundant. The V call is TRDV1, the J call TRDJ1; 8 nucleotides match TRDD3. Germline CDR1 is TSWWSYY and CDR2 is QGS. The CDR3 length is 20 residues. The CDR3 loop is CALGELQPVLGVKYTYKLIF. As DNA, the CDR3 is TGTGCTCTTGGGGAACTACAGCCCGTACTGGGGGTTAAGTACACCTATAAACTCATCTTT.

This clone was observed a handful of times. This sequence is one base from a far larger clone and is likely a read error. V is TRAV29/DV5 and J is TRDJ3, with 9 bases lining up with TRDD3. Germline CDR1 NSMFDY, CDR2 ISSIKDK. CDR3 size: 16 residues. The CDR3 reads CAASAGGYWDARQMFF. The CDR3 nucleotides are TGTGCAGCAAGCGCGGGGGGATACTGGGACGCCCGACAGATGTTTTTC.

In regard to this clone: It differs at one base from a far larger clone, so likely a read error. J is TRDJ1 and V is TRAV14/DV4; 9 bases align to TRDD3. Germline CDR1 reads TSDPSYG; CDR2 reads QGSYDQQN (reference sequence). This CDR3 is 24 amino acids long. The CDR3 nucleotides read TGTGCTCTGAGTGAGCCCCGTTCCTGCTATCCCAGTACTGGGGGAGTCGGGGACACCGATAAACTCATCTTT. This encodes CALSEPRSCYPSTGGVGDTDKLIF.

For the J gene the call is TRDJ3; the V gene lacks a call; TRDD3 is the table's D call and was not checked against the DNA. The CDR3 covers 21 residues. The CDR3 nucleotides are TGTGCTACGGACATGTTGGGGGATAATAACTGGTTTTCCTGGGACACCCGACAGATGTTTTTC. This codes for CATDMLGDNNWFSWDTRQMFF.

On this clone itself: This likely reflects a read error, since a far larger clone is one base away. The V and J genes are TRDV1 and TRDJ1, with 9 bases aligning to TRDD3. Trimming at V came to 3 bases and at J to 0 bases, leaving 23 bases not matched to a gene. Germline V gene lookup returns CDR1 TSWWSYY and CDR2 QGS. This CDR3 has 22 amino acids. The CDR3: CALGDPQLGPRGLGEYTDKLIF. Here the CDR3 DNA reads TGTGCTCTTGGGGACCCCCAACTAGGGCCCAGGGGACTGGGGGAGTACACCGATAAACTCATCTTT.

V and J are TRDV1 and TRDJ2; 10 nucleotides line up with TRDD3. The CDR3 runs to 18 residues. Germline V gene sequence: CDR1 TSWWSYY, CDR2 QGS. V trimming: 4 bases; J trimming: 6 bases; junction bases outside the gene matches: 14. The CDR3 bases are TGTGCTCTTGGGGCCCCCGGTGGTGGGGGATACAAGGCAGCACAACTCTTCTTT. Residues: CALGAPGGGGYKAAQLFF.

With respect to this clone: This likely traces to a read error, being one base from a far larger clone. This rearrangement joins TRDV1 to TRDJ2; a weak D match, TRDD2 (5 bases). The ends were cut back, 0 bases at V and 6 bases at J, with 20 bases in the middle. The CDR3 is made up of 18 amino acids. Germline V gene data show CDR1 as TSWWSYY and CDR2 as QGS. CDR3 loop: CALGELIPTVSMSAQLFF. CDR3 nucleotide sequence: TGTGCTCTTGGGGAACTAATCCCTACGGTGTCGATGTCAGCACAACTCTTCTTT.